Below are 15 T cell receptor beta chains sequenced from a single sample in a study of blood T cell repertoires in COVID-19. Repertoires were generated with immunoSEQ multiplex PCR, while TCRdb's copy carries only in-frame clones and drops some. The sample holds 100,000 to 150,000 clones, 80% to 85% seen once. Material: peripheral blood. These receptor sequences come from a woman aged 45-65 years with acute or convalescent COVID-19.

The chain links TRBV27 to TRBJ2-5; D is uncertain. The germline gives CDR1 MNHEY, CDR2 SMNVEV (reference sequence). The CDR3 loop spans 13 amino acids. V was clipped by 2 bases and J by 5 bases, with 9 bases between them. As DNA, the CDR3 is TGTGCCAGCAGTTTAAATAGCTGGGAGACCCAGTACTTC. It yields the protein CASSLNSWETQYF.

This sequence joins TRBV5-1 and TRBJ1-1; D ambiguous. V was cut by 0 bases and J by 6 bases, with 9 bases left in between. CDR1 SGHRS and CDR2 YFSETQ come from the germline V gene. This CDR3 is 13 amino acids long. The CDR3 DNA sequence: TGCGCCAGCAGCTTGGCCCCCTCAGCTGAAGCTTTCTTT. It specifies CASSLAPSAEAFF.

The gene calls are TRBV2 and TRBJ2-5; D is unclear. This CDR3 comprises 11 residues. V lost 10 bases and J 5 bases, leaving 11 bases between the germline ends. In germline, CDR1 is SNHLY, CDR2 FYNNEI. The CDR3 region has the DNA TGTGCCAATGCTGCGTGGGAGACCCAGTACTTC. As protein: CANAAWETQYF.

The chain joins TRBV18 to TRBJ1-5; 8 nucleotides line up with TRBD1. Germline-derived CDR1 and CDR2 are KGHSH and LQKENI. The V gene end was trimmed by 5 bases and the J gene end by 4 bases; junction bases not matched to a gene: 4. This CDR3 contains 14 residues. The CDR3 reads CASSNYRGNQPQHF. In nucleotides, the CDR3 is TGTGCCAGCTCAAATTACAGGGGGAATCAGCCCCAGCATTTT.

This clone was seen a few times. The CDR3: CASSVGGVQNTEAFF. In DNA form, the CDR3 reads TGTGCCAGCAGCGTAGGGGGGGTGCAAAATACTGAAGCTTTCTTT. The chain is built from TRBV9 and TRBJ1-1; a weak D match, TRBD1 (5 bases). Per the germline V gene, CDR1 is SGDLS and CDR2 is YYNGEE. The CDR3 is 15 residues long. Trimming shortened V by 0 bases and J by 5 bases, and 14 bases separated the two germline ends.

V is TRBV3-1 (or the pseudogene TRBV3-2) and J is TRBJ1-6; tentatively, D is TRBD1 (5 bases). The CDR3 consists of 15 residues. Germline lookup yields CDR1 LGHDT and CDR2 YNNKEL (reference sequence). Trimming cost V 0 bases and J 10 bases, with 13 bases left between them. The CDR3 sequence is CASSQDAGEESPLHF. CDR3 sequence (DNA): TGTGCCAGCAGCCAAGATGCGGGGGAGGAATCACCCCTCCACTTT.

This clone was counted a few times. J is TRBJ2-2 and V is TRBV28; 8 bases line up with TRBD1. The V segment lost 6 bases and the J segment 7 bases; nucleotides outside the gene matches: 10. Per the germline V gene, CDR1 is MDHEN and CDR2 is SYDVKM. This CDR3 is 15 amino acids long. The CDR3 region is CASSPGDRIGGELFF. Written as DNA, the CDR3 is TGTGCCAGCAGCCCCGGGGACAGGATTGGCGGGGAGCTGTTTTTT.

This chain uses TRBV23-1 with TRBJ2-7, with TRBD2 as a possible D gene (6 bases). Being an ORF, TRBV23-1 has a function that is uncertain. CDR3 size: 18 residues. V lost 0 bases, J lost 0 bases, and 18 bases lay in between. The CDR3 sequence: CASSQSSASASSSYEQYF. CDR3 bases: TGCGCCAGCAGTCAATCCTCGGCTAGCGCTTCCTCCTCCTACGAGCAGTACTTC.

As for this clone: Other nucleotide sequences from this sample produce the same CDR3. The V gene is TRBV28, the J gene TRBJ2-1, with TRBD2 identical over 14 bases. Germline lookup yields CDR1 MDHEN and CDR2 SYDVKM. Trimming at V came to 9 bases and at J to 7 bases, leaving 8 bases not matched to a gene. CDR3 length: 15 amino acids. The CDR3 region has the DNA TGTGCCAGTGGCACGGGACTAGCGGGAGCAAATGAGCAGTTCTTC. Translating it yields CASGTGLAGANEQFF.

The gene calls are TRBV7-3 and TRBJ2-3; a weak D match, TRBD1 (5 bases). The CDR3 is made up of 14 amino acids. Germline-derived CDR1 and CDR2 are SGHTA and FQGTGA. The V end was cut by 5 bases, the J end by 8 bases, with 17 bases between. DNA for the CDR3: TGTGCCAGCAGCCCTACCCGAGACAGCAGTACGCAGTATTTT. Encoded protein: CASSPTRDSSTQYF. Full variable domain (rest looked up from reference TRBV7-3 and TRBJ2-3): GAGVSQTPSNKVTEKGKYVELRCDPISGHTALYWYRQSLGQGPEFLIYFQGTGAADDSGLPNDRFFAVRPEGSVSTLKIQRTERGDSAVYLCASSPTRDSSTQYFGPGTRLTVL.

The rearrangement uses TRBV2 and TRBJ1-6; 9 bases line up with TRBD1. Germline trimming cut 10 bases from V and 8 bases from J; bases unmatched to any gene: 15. Per the germline V gene, CDR1 is SNHLY and CDR2 is FYNNEI. This CDR3 spans 16 amino acids. The CDR3 DNA is TGTGCCACCGGGGCGGGACAGGGAAGGGTTGATTCACCCCTCCACTTT. Its translation: CATGAGQGRVDSPLHF. Drawing the rest from reference TRBV2 and TRBJ1-6, the complete variable domain is EPEVTQTPSHQVTQMGQEVILRCVPISNHLYFYWYRQILGQKVEFLVSFYNNEISEKSEIFDDQFSVERPDGSNFTLKIRSTKLEDSAMYFCATGAGQGRVDSPLHFGNGTRLTVT.

As concerns this clone: Germline is not matched at one junction end, which may reflect a read error. This rearrangement joins TRBV12-3 or TRBV12-4 to TRBJ2-7, with TRBD1 matching 9 bases. CDR3 length: 13 residues. Written as DNA, the CDR3 is TGTGCCAGCAGTCACCGGGACAGGGAAATAGAGAACTTC. Translating it yields CASSHRDREIENF.

The chain couples TRBV15 to TRBJ2-5; 14 bases are a match to TRBD2. V was clipped by 3 bases and J by 5 bases; unmatched bases: 11. The CDR3 has 18 amino acids. Per germline, CDR1 LNHNV and CDR2 YYDKDF (reference sequence). The CDR3 DNA follows: TGTGCCACCAGCAGTGGACTAGCGGGGGGCACTGTGGGTGAGACCCAGTACTTC. As protein: CATSSGLAGGTVGETQYF.

CDR3 residues: CASTIGQLNQPQHF. The CDR3, as DNA: TGTGCCAGCACCATAGGACAGTTAAATCAGCCCCAGCATTTT. The chain combines TRBV5-6 with TRBJ1-5, with a weak D call TRBD1 (6 bases). Looked up from germline, CDR1 is SGHDT and CDR2 is YYEEEE. The CDR3 consists of 14 residues. With 6 bases removed from V and 4 bases from J, the gap between germline ends came to 14 bases.

The rearrangement joins TRBV19 to TRBJ1-1, with D tentatively TRBD1 (5 bases). Germline V gene sequence: CDR1 LNHDA, CDR2 SQIVND (reference sequence). V lost 5 bases and J 4 bases, leaving 17 bases between the germline ends. This CDR3 has 15 residues. The CDR3 sequence: CASSPEIWGGTEAFF. The DNA of the CDR3 is TGTGCCAGTAGTCCCGAAATCTGGGGGGGCACTGAAGCTTTCTTT.